A selection of T cell receptor beta chains follows, all from one sample in a study of identical twins. TCRdb processed the 5' RACE reads anew with MiXCR; each CDR3 protein has one entry. The sample records some 690,000 distinct CDR3 sequences, roughly 20% being singletons. The same sample was also used in a study of T cells expressing NK-cell markers.

Sequencing input: PBMCs. Receptors originate from a woman aged 18-35 years in good health. Both conserved end residues are part of each CDR3. Fields, in order: D gene, V gene, J gene, clone size, CDR3 DNA, CDR3 protein. A D gene is named only where the DNA matches it firmly. Expanded clones are given a class, and other clones once, few, many or no size at all.

-	TRBV19	TRBJ1-2	few	TGTGCCAGTAGTGGGACGGGGCACTATGGCTACACCTTC	CASSGTGHYGYTF
-	TRBV3-1	TRBJ2-7	-	TGTGCCAGCAGCCAAGACCTGATAAGCGCCTCCTACGAGCAGTACTTC	CASSQDLISASYEQYF
TRBD2	TRBV29-1	TRBJ2-5	few	TGCAGCGTTGTGGTGCTAGCGGGGGAACAATGGTACTTC	CSVVVLAGEQWYF
TRBD1	TRBV4-3	TRBJ1-1	many	TGCGCCAGCAGCCAAGATGGGGCAGGGGGGACTGAAGCTTTCTTT	CASSQDGAGGTEAFF
-	TRBV5-5	TRBJ1-1	-	TGTGCCAGCAGCTTGACAGGGTCCTCCACTGAAGCTTTCTTT	CASSLTGSSTEAFF
-	TRBV20-1	TRBJ2-1	-	TGCAGTGCGGAGAGCGGCTCCTTCAATGAGCAGTTCTTC	CSAESGSFNEQFF
TRBD1	TRBV7-9	TRBJ2-5	-	TGTGCCAGCAATACGGGAAAAGGGGGCTACCAAGAGACCCAGTACTTC	CASNTGKGGYQETQYF
-	TRBV5-1	TRBJ1-2	many	TGCGCCAGCAGCTTGGAACGCTATGGCTACACCTTC	CASSLERYGYTF
TRBD1	TRBV12-3/TRBV12-4	TRBJ2-6	few	TGTGCCAGCAGTTTTCGGACAGGGAACTCTGGGGCCAACGTCCTGACTTTC	CASSFRTGNSGANVLTF
-	TRBV20-1	TRBJ2-3	few	TGCAGTGCTACTACCCCTAGCAGTGGGTCAGATACGCAGTATTTT	CSATTPSSGSDTQYF
-	TRBV7-9	TRBJ2-2	few	TGTGCCAGCAGCGGCACAGGGTTTCAAGGGGAGCTGTTTTTT	CASSGTGFQGELFF
TRBD2	TRBV20-1	TRBJ2-7	-	TGCAGTGCCCTACTAGCGGGGACCTACGAGCAGTACTTC	CSALLAGTYEQYF
-	TRBV7-9	TRBJ2-7	many	TGTGCCAGCAGCTCAGAAGTAACCTACGAGCAGTACTTC	CASSSEVTYEQYF
-	TRBV12-3/TRBV12-4	TRBJ2-7	-	TGTGCCAGCAGTTTAGCGACAGGACGGACCTACGAGCAGTACTTC	CASSLATGRTYEQYF
-	TRBV29-1	TRBJ2-7	-	TGCAGCGCCGGAGGGGGGACAGACTTAAACGAGCAGTACTTC	CSAGGGTDLNEQYF
-	TRBV7-2	TRBJ1-2	many	TGTGCCAGCAGCCGGGACTATGGCTACACCTTC	CASSRDYGYTF
TRBD1	TRBV29-1	TRBJ1-1	many	TGCAGCGTCAGACAGGGAATGAACACTGAAGCTTTCTTT	CSVRQGMNTEAFF
-	TRBV20-1	TRBJ2-5	few	TGCAGTGCAACGGACAGACCTGGGGAGACCCAGTACTTC	CSATDRPGETQYF
TRBD2	TRBV3-1	TRBJ2-5	many	TGTGCCAGCAGCCAAGGGGGCCGACTAGCGGGAGTAGAGACCCAGTACTTC	CASSQGGRLAGVETQYF
-	TRBV20-1	TRBJ2-5	few	TGCAGTGCTAGTCCCACGACCGGGACCCATTGGCAAGAGACCCAGTACTTC	CSASPTTGTHWQETQYF
TRBD1	TRBV3-1	TRBJ2-5	many	TGTGCCAGCAGCCGAAGGACAGGAAGGGAGACCCAGTACTTC	CASSRRTGRETQYF
-	TRBV7-2	TRBJ2-3	few	TGTGCCAGCAGCCCCATAGGAACCGCAGATACGCAGTATTTT	CASSPIGTADTQYF
TRBD2	TRBV5-6	TRBJ2-1	-	TGTGCCAGCAGCTTGTTCCGGGGGGGTTCCTACAATGAGCAGTTCTTC	CASSLFRGGSYNEQFF
-	TRBV30	TRBJ1-2	once	TGTGCCTGGAGCCCGGGGAACTATGGCTACACCTTC	CAWSPGNYGYTF
-	TRBV7-2	TRBJ2-7	few	TGTGCCAGCAGCTTAGCTCCACAGTACGAGCAGTACTTC	CASSLAPQYEQYF
TRBD2	TRBV5-1	TRBJ2-1	-	TGCGCCAGCAGCTTCCAACCGACTAGCGGAGGCAATGAGCAGTTCTTC	CASSFQPTSGGNEQFF
TRBD1	TRBV30	TRBJ2-7	-	TGTGCCTGGAGTTCCGGGACAGGGAAGTTCGAGCAGTACTTC	CAWSSGTGKFEQYF
TRBD2	TRBV3-1	TRBJ2-7	-	TGTGCCAGCAGCCCACTCAGGGCGGGAGTCCAATCCGAGCAGTACTTC	CASSPLRAGVQSEQYF
-	TRBV20-1	TRBJ1-1	-	TGCAGTGCTAACCGTGCCCTGGGATCCCCTGAAGCTTTCTTT	CSANRALGSPEAFF
-	TRBV29-1	TRBJ2-3	few	TGCAGCGTTGAAGGTGGGGTTCAAAACACAGATACGCAGTATTTT	CSVEGGVQNTDTQYF
-	TRBV20-1	TRBJ1-4	few	TGCAGTGCCATAGGCGCAACTAATGAAAAACTGTTTTTT	CSAIGATNEKLFF
-	TRBV11-2	TRBJ2-1	many	TGTGCCAGCAGCCTAAGACTAGTGCAGGTCATTTCTTCCTACAATGAGCAGTTCTTC	CASSLRLVQVISSYNEQFF
-	TRBV7-9	TRBJ2-1	-	TGTGCCAGCAGCTTATCCCCGGGGATCCCGAATGAGCAGTTCTTC	CASSLSPGIPNEQFF
-	TRBV4-3	TRBJ2-7	many	TGCGCCAGCAGCCAAGATCACAGGGCCGGAGAGCAGTACTTC	CASSQDHRAGEQYF
-	TRBV29-1	TRBJ1-2	-	TGCAGCGTCACAGGGACGAGCTATGGCTACACCTTC	CSVTGTSYGYTF
TRBD1	TRBV19	TRBJ2-1	many	TGTGCCAGTAGTAAGGGGGCTGGGGAGCAGTTCTTC	CASSKGAGEQFF
-	TRBV6-2/TRBV6-3	TRBJ2-3	-	TGTGCCAGCAGTTATGTAGGAGTTTACTCGGATACGCAGTATTTT	CASSYVGVYSDTQYF
-	TRBV2	TRBJ1-1	many	TGTGCCAGCAGCCCTCCTGGCTTCTATTACACTGAAGCTTTCTTT	CASSPPGFYYTEAFF
TRBD2	TRBV12-3/TRBV12-4	TRBJ2-7	many	TGTGCCAGCAGACCTAGCGGGAGAGGGTACGAGCAGTACTTC	CASRPSGRGYEQYF
-	TRBV7-9	TRBJ2-7	-	TGTGCCAGCAGCCCCTTGACAGTCCACGAGCAGTACTTC	CASSPLTVHEQYF
-	TRBV7-2	TRBJ2-7	-	TGTGCCAGCAGCCCCCAGGGAGGCAGAATCTCCTACGAGCAGTACTTC	CASSPQGGRISYEQYF
-	TRBV3-1	TRBJ2-7	-	TGTGCCACCAGCCAAGCTTTCCAGGGATACCAAGACTTCTACGAGCAGTACTTC	CATSQAFQGYQDFYEQYF
-	TRBV6-5	TRBJ1-2	many	TGTGCCAGCAGTACCCGACATACCCTAGGAGGCTACACCTTC	CASSTRHTLGGYTF
TRBD2	TRBV7-8	TRBJ2-3	few	TGTGCCAGCAGAGCTTATGGGACTAGCGGGAGGGCAACGCAGTATTTT	CASRAYGTSGRATQYF
TRBD1	TRBV5-1	TRBJ1-2	few	TGCGCCAGCAGCTTGGAGGCTTGGGGACAGGCCTATGGCTACACCTTC	CASSLEAWGQAYGYTF
-	TRBV7-3	TRBJ2-1	few	TGTGCCAGCAGCCAAGGGGCAGGGGCCTACAATGAGCAGTTCTTC	CASSQGAGAYNEQFF
TRBD2	TRBV20-1	TRBJ2-3	-	TGCAGTGCTAGAGACCTAGCGGCTAGCACAGATACGCAGTATTTT	CSARDLAASTDTQYF
TRBD1	TRBV20-1	TRBJ2-5	-	TGCAGTGCTAGAGATCCGCTCGGACAGGGTCACGGAGAGACCCAGTACTTC	CSARDPLGQGHGETQYF
-	TRBV7-2	TRBJ2-3	few	TGTGCCAGCAGCTTAGGTCCGGTAAAAGATACGCAGTATTTT	CASSLGPVKDTQYF
TRBD2	TRBV11-2	TRBJ2-3	few	TGTGCCAGCAGCCTATGGGGCGGGGAGGGGACAGATACGCAGTATTTT	CASSLWGGEGTDTQYF
-	TRBV20-1	TRBJ1-1	-	TGCAGTGCTAGAGTGCTCACCGGGACGAACACTGAAGCTTTCTTT	CSARVLTGTNTEAFF
-	TRBV4-3	TRBJ2-3	few	TGCGCCAGCAGAAAAAGAGGCTCGGATACGCAGTATTTT	CASRKRGSDTQYF
-	TRBV7-3	TRBJ2-1	few	TGTGCCAGCAGCCCACGGGAGGGACAGGGCGCCTACAATGAGCAGTTCTTC	CASSPREGQGAYNEQFF
TRBD2	TRBV7-2	TRBJ2-3	many	TGTGCCAGCAGCCTAATCGGGGGAGGGAGCACAGATACGCAGTATTTT	CASSLIGGGSTDTQYF
-	TRBV7-2	TRBJ1-2	many	TGTGCCAGCAGCCCCACGGGACCAAGAATTAACTATGGCTACACCTTC	CASSPTGPRINYGYTF
-	TRBV21-1	TRBJ2-5	-	TGTGCCAGCAGCAAAGTCCTAAAGGACAGGGATCAAGAGACCCAGTACTTC	CASSKVLKDRDQETQYF
-	TRBV11-2	TRBJ2-2	few	TGTGCCAGCAGCTTCGAAAGGAACACCGGGGAGCTGTTTTTT	CASSFERNTGELFF
-	TRBV20-1	TRBJ2-1	few	TGCAGTGCTAGAGGGAGAGGAGAAAGCTATGAGCAGTTCTTC	CSARGRGESYEQFF
TRBD2	TRBV10-3	TRBJ2-7	-	TGTGCCATGGGGACTAGCTTCTACGAGCAGTACTTC	CAMGTSFYEQYF